The T cell receptor beta chain described here comes from a study of shared clonotypes between healthy human individuals. General study points: Among the subsets, naive ones generally showed larger estimated richness than memory ones.

The table lists this clone with a few counts. The target antigen is unknown. Other DNA sequences within the sample encode an identical CDR3. This CDR3 is built from 14 residues. V was shortened by 2 bases and J by 2 bases, with 11 bases between the two germline ends. Per the germline V gene, CDR1 is SGHRS and CDR2 is YFSETQ. TCRdb's copy holds only in-frame clones and misses some; the assay was immunoSEQ multiplex PCR. This table has approximately 1,500,000 clones, more than 95% appearing once. V gene TRBV5-1 combines with J gene TRBJ2-7; possibly TRBD2 for D (5 bases). Material for sequencing was naive CD4+ T cells sorted from blood. Subset given: CD45RA+ positively selected. This receptor was taken from a man aged 25-40 years in good health. CDR3 nucleotides: TGCGCCAGCAGCTTAGGAGGTACCACCTACGAGCAGTACTTC. Its translation is CASSLGGTTYEQYF.